The rows below give T cell receptor beta chains drawn from one sample of a study of blood T cells in healthy people across ages. MiXCR, run by TCRdb on the 5' RACE reads, gives a single entry per CDR3 protein. This table holds more than 1.4 million distinct CDR3 sequences, 35% to 45% found once. The specimen sequenced was blood. The source is a woman between 18 and 30 years old in good health. CDR3s include the opening cysteine and the closing phenylalanine or tryptophan. The D gene is left open where the match is weak. Not all rows give a size; the values are once, few, many and, for expanded clones, a class.

V gene	clone size	J gene	D gene	CDR3 protein
TRBV3-1	.	TRBJ2-1	.	CASSPREQFF
TRBV7-9	.	TRBJ2-1	TRBD2	CASSLDPWEGESKAEQFF
TRBV3-1	.	TRBJ2-5	.	CASSQNTGPSGTQYF
TRBV10-3	few	TRBJ1-2	TRBD1	CAISAEGAYYGYTF
TRBV5-1	.	TRBJ1-6	TRBD1	CASSQIDRGHNSPLHF
TRBV4-1	.	TRBJ1-5	TRBD1	CASSLGQGFGQPQHF
TRBV10-3	.	TRBJ2-2	TRBD1	CAISGGQITGELFF
TRBV2	few	TRBJ2-5	.	CASSEESPRVQYF
TRBV4-1	.	TRBJ2-1	TRBD2	CASSRAGAVYNEQFF
TRBV6-1	few	TRBJ2-7	.	CAATASFYEQYF
TRBV4-1	.	TRBJ1-1	.	CASSQGPSLNTEAFF
TRBV10-3	.	TRBJ2-3	.	CAISPSGVPDTQYF
TRBV14	.	TRBJ1-2	.	CASSQAGTTTIYTF
TRBV15	.	TRBJ2-5	.	CTTSRRLGAPQETQYF
TRBV4-2	few	TRBJ2-5	.	CASSQATGVSGMTQYF
TRBV13	.	TRBJ1-2	TRBD1	CASSLGTTGVYNYGYTF
TRBV11-1	.	TRBJ2-2	.	CASSLGAHPAGELFF
TRBV19	few	TRBJ1-4	TRBD1	CASSGGTGREKLFF
TRBV7-9	few	TRBJ1-1	.	CASSSRTGTMKKVDTEAFF
TRBV2	once	TRBJ1-1	.	CASTGPFNTEAFF
TRBV6-1	.	.	TRBD2	CASSEIGLASYEQYF
TRBV11-2	few	TRBJ2-3	.	CASSYVGAATSTDTQYF